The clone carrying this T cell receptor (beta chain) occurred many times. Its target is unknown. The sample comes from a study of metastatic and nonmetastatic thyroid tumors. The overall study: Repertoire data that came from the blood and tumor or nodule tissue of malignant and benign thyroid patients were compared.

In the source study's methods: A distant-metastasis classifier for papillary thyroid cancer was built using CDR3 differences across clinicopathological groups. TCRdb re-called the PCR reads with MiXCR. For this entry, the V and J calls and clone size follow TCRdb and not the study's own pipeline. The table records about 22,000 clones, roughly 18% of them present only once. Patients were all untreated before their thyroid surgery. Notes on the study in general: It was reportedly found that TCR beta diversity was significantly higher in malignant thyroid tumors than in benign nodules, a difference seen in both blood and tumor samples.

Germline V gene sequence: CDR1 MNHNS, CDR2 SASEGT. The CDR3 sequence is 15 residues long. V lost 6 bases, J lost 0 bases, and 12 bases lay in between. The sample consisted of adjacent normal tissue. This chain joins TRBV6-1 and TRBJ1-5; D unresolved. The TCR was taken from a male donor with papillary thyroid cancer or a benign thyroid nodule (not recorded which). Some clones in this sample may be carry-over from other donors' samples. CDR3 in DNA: TGTGCCAGCAGGAGGGAGTACAATAGCAATCAGCCCCAGCATTTT. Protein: CASRREYNSNQPQHF.